Each of the 27 T cell receptor beta chains below was sequenced from the same sample in a study of blood T cell repertoires in COVID-19. The data were produced by immunoSEQ multiplex PCR, yet TCRdb's version contains in-frame clones alone and is incomplete. The repertoire holds almost 95,000 clones, with approximately 84% as singletons. The sequenced material came from peripheral blood. These receptors all stem from a man in his fifties or sixties with acute or convalescent COVID-19.

The chain links TRBV19 to TRBJ2-1; 7 positions agree with TRBD2. The CDR3 sequence is 13 residues long. Trimming at V came to 5 bases and at J to 3 bases, leaving 1 base not matched to a gene. Germline V gene lookup returns CDR1 LNHDA and CDR2 SQIVND (reference sequence). The CDR3 here is CASSGDYYNEQFF. The CDR3 DNA is TGTGCCAGTAGTGGGGACTACTACAATGAGCAGTTCTTC. The full variable domain, its missing parts supplied by reference TRBV19 and TRBJ2-1, is DGGITQSPKYLFRKEGQNVTLSCEQNLNHDAMYWYRQDPGQGLRLIYYSQIVNDFQKGDIAEGYSVSREKKESFPLTVTSAQKNPTAFYLCASSGDYYNEQFFGPGTRLTVL.

V gene TRBV30 combines with J gene TRBJ2-7; TRBD2 matches at 7 bases. V lost 2 bases and J lost 1; bases outside the gene matches: 2. Germline assignment: CDR1 GTSNPN and CDR2 SVGIG (reference sequence). The CDR3 is made up of 13 amino acids. Here the CDR3 reads CAWSWGGSYEQYF. DNA of the CDR3: TGTGCCTGGAGTTGGGGGGGATCCTACGAGCAGTACTTC.

V and J are TRBV5-1 and TRBJ2-5; tentative D call: TRBD1 (5 bases). This CDR3 is built from 16 residues. The germline gives CDR1 SGHRS, CDR2 YFSETQ. The V gene lost 0 bases and the J gene lost 1 base, with 13 bases spanning the gap. The CDR3 here is CASSLGVGALQETQYF. In DNA, the CDR3 is TGCGCCAGCAGCTTGGGGGTAGGGGCCCTCCAAGAGACCCAGTACTTC. The full variable domain, with the rest looked up from reference TRBV5-1 and TRBJ2-5, is KAGVTQTPRYLIKTRGQQVTLSCSPISGHRSVSWYQQTPGQGLQFLFEYFSETQRNKGNFPGRFSGRQFSNSRSEMNVSTLELGDSALYLCASSLGVGALQETQYFGPGTRLLVL.

V is TRBV15 and J is TRBJ1-4; 10 bases agree with TRBD1. The CDR3 spans 14 residues. Germline V gene lookup returns CDR1 LNHNV and CDR2 YYDKDF (reference sequence). The V gene end was trimmed by 3 bases and the J gene end by 5 bases; junction bases not matched to a gene: 0. CDR3: CATSRGQGNEKLFF. Written as DNA, the CDR3 is TGTGCCACCAGCAGGGGACAGGGGAATGAAAAACTGTTTTTT. The whole variable domain, remainder taken from reference TRBV15 and TRBJ1-4, is DAMVIQNPRYQVTQFGKPVTLSCSQTLNHNVMYWYQQKSSQAPKLLFHYYDKDFNNEADTPDNFQSRRPNTSFCFLDIRSPGLGDTAMYLCATSRGQGNEKLFFGSGTQLSVL.

This chain uses TRBV5-1 with TRBJ1-1; 7 nucleotides line up with TRBD1. The CDR3 runs to 15 residues. From germline, CDR1 is SGHRS and CDR2 YFSETQ. V lost 5 bases and J lost 8; bases outside the gene matches: 15. This chain's CDR3 is CASREGARGAAEAFF. Written as DNA, the CDR3 is TGCGCCAGCAGGGAGGGGGCCAGGGGGGCAGCGGAAGCTTTCTTT. Variable domain in full (rest from reference TRBV5-1 and TRBJ1-1): KAGVTQTPRYLIKTRGQQVTLSCSPISGHRSVSWYQQTPGQGLQFLFEYFSETQRNKGNFPGRFSGRQFSNSRSEMNVSTLELGDSALYLCASREGARGAAEAFFGQGTRLTVV.

The CDR3: CASSQGSGQGNTEAFF. The CDR3 DNA reads as TGCGCCAGCAGCCAAGGGTCGGGACAGGGGAACACTGAAGCTTTCTTT. This sequence joins TRBV4-1 and TRBJ1-1; TRBD1 aligns across 9 bases. Germline-derived CDR1 and CDR2 are MGHRA and YSYEKL. The CDR3 consists of 16 residues. V lost 1 base and J lost 1; bases outside the gene matches: 4.

This clone was found a few times. J is TRBJ1-3 and V is TRBV19; D might be TRBD1 (5 bases). This CDR3 contains 16 residues. Trimming took 3 bases from V and 5 from J, leaving 17 bases between them. CDR1 LNHDA and CDR2 SQIVND come from the germline V gene (reference sequence). CDR3 DNA sequence: TGTGCCAGTAGTATGGGGGGTCAGGCTGGTCGAAACACCATATATTTT. Translation: CASSMGGQAGRNTIYF.

The DNA for the CDR3 is TGTGCCAGTAGTATAGATTGGACAGGGGCGGCCGAAGCTTTCTTT. It translates to CASSIDWTGAAEAFF. The V gene is TRBV19, the J gene TRBJ1-1; 9 nucleotides align to TRBD1. Unmatched junction bases numbered 7, after V lost 0 bases and J lost 8 bases. This CDR3 spans 15 amino acids. Germline lookup yields CDR1 LNHDA and CDR2 SQIVND (reference sequence).

This clone occurred once. The chain couples TRBV5-6 to TRBJ1-2; D is possibly TRBD1 (5 bases). Germline values: CDR1 SGHDT, CDR2 YYEEEE. The CDR3 is made up of 14 amino acids. With 4 bases removed from V and 2 bases from J, the gap between germline ends came to 12 bases. The CDR3 region is CASSLGGGNYGYTF. Written as DNA, the CDR3 is TGTGCCAGCAGCCTCGGCGGGGGGAACTATGGCTACACCTTC.

V gene TRBV6-9 combines with J gene TRBJ2-1, with D tentatively TRBD2 (5 bases). Germline CDR1 MNHGY, CDR2 SVAAGI. V lost 9 bases to trimming and J lost 5 bases, with 26 bases between them. The CDR3 sequence is 17 residues long. CDR3 DNA: TGTGCCAGTAAATTCCCCATCTCGAGCGGACCTGACAATGAGCAGTTCTTC. Translated: CASKFPISSGPDNEQFF.

Of note for this clone: The sample carries other DNA sequences with the same CDR3. This chain uses TRBV9 with TRBJ1-4, with D perhaps TRBD1 (6 bases). CDR1 is SGDLS, CDR2 YYNGEE, per germline. With 3 bases removed from V and 5 bases from J, the gap between germline ends came to 14 bases. The CDR3 extends over 15 amino acids. For the CDR3, the DNA is TGTGCCAGCAGCGCAGGACAGTCGAAAAATGAAAAACTGTTTTTT. It encodes CASSAGQSKNEKLFF.

The chain employs TRBV6-5 and TRBJ1-1; 12 bases are shared with TRBD1. There are 14 residues in the CDR3. V was clipped by 4 bases and J by 8 bases; unmatched bases: 5. CDR1 is MNHEY, CDR2 SVGAGI, per germline. CDR3: CASSWGQGAAEAFF. The CDR3 DNA reads TGTGCCAGCAGTTGGGGACAGGGGGCCGCGGAAGCTTTCTTT.

CDR3 in amino acids: CASSAQGRVNTEAFF. Here the CDR3 DNA reads TGTGCCAGTAGTGCCCAGGGTAGGGTGAACACTGAAGCTTTCTTT. This chain connects TRBV19 to TRBJ1-1, with D possibly TRBD1 on 5 matching bases. This CDR3 spans 15 amino acids. Trimming cost V 5 bases and J 0 bases, with 13 bases left between them. Germline assignment: CDR1 LNHDA and CDR2 SQIVND (reference sequence).

The genes are TRBV19 and TRBJ1-5; D possibly corresponds to TRBD1 (6 bases). Germline values: CDR1 LNHDA, CDR2 SQIVND (reference sequence). Trimming cost V 4 bases and J 2 bases, with 9 bases left between them. The CDR3 extends over 14 amino acids. The chain's CDR3 is CASSSRGGNQPQHF. CDR3 in DNA: TGTGCCAGTAGTAGCAGGGGAGGCAATCAGCCCCAGCATTTT.

The chain employs TRBV27 and TRBJ2-7, with a weak D call TRBD2 (5 bases). This CDR3 is 12 amino acids long. Trimming left V 4 bases short and J 4 bases short, with 8 bases between. The germline V gene encodes CDR1 MNHEY and CDR2 SMNVEV (reference sequence). The CDR3 DNA is TGTGCCAGCAGTTCCCCGGGGTACGAGCAGTACTTC. Translated, it gives CASSSPGYEQYF.

The genes are TRBV18 and TRBJ1-3, with TRBD1 as a possible D gene (6 bases). This CDR3 contains 19 residues. The germline V gene has CDR1 KGHSH and CDR2 LQKENI. The V end was cut by 6 bases, the J end by 0 bases, with 24 bases between. CDR3 amino acids: CASSHLARGPLSSGNTIYF. CDR3 bases: TGTGCCAGCTCGCATCTAGCCAGGGGACCCCTCTCCTCTGGAAACACCATATATTTT.

In its sample, this clone was seen a few times. The rearrangement uses TRBV3-1 (or the pseudogene TRBV3-2) and TRBJ1-1, with D perhaps matching TRBD1 (5 bases). CDR1 is LGHDT and CDR2 is YNNKEL in the germline V gene (reference sequence). The CDR3 has 15 amino acids. V was shortened by 1 base and J by 7 bases, with 16 bases between the two germline ends. CDR3 residues: CASSQAPGIKDEAFF. The DNA of the CDR3 is TGTGCCAGCAGCCAAGCTCCAGGGATTAAGGATGAAGCTTTCTTT.

This clone showed up just a few times. In DNA form, the CDR3 reads TGTGCCAGTAGGAGGACAGGGGGCGCGAACACTGAAGCTTTCTTT. As protein: CASRRTGGANTEAFF. This chain links TRBV19 with TRBJ1-1; 11 bases map to TRBD1. The germline V gene has CDR1 LNHDA and CDR2 SQIVND (reference sequence). The CDR3 has 15 residues. V lost 6 bases to trimming and J lost 1 base; unmatched junction nucleotides: 4.

This chain joins TRBV2 and TRBJ2-6; 8 bases are shared with TRBD1. The CDR3 sequence is 12 residues long. From germline, CDR1 is SNHLY and CDR2 FYNNEI. V trimming: 7 bases; J trimming: 10 bases; junction bases outside the gene matches: 3. DNA of the CDR3: TGTGCCAGCAAAAGGACAGGGAACGTCCTGACTTTC. This codes for CASKRTGNVLTF.

This chain uses TRBV6-5 with TRBJ2-7; 13 bases match TRBD2. Losses at the gene ends were 6 bases for V and 5 bases for J; bases not matched to a gene: 4. Germline CDR1 reads MNHEY; CDR2 reads SVGAGI. This CDR3 has 14 residues. CDR3 sequence: CASSPGLAGNEQYF. CDR3 nucleotides: TGTGCCAGCAGCCCGGGACTAGCGGGGAACGAGCAGTACTTC.

The rearrangement links TRBV10-1 to TRBJ1-1; D not resolved. This CDR3 is built from 13 residues. Trimming left V 5 bases short and J 1 base short, with 8 bases between. Germline V gene data show CDR1 as WNHNN and CDR2 as SYGVQD (reference sequence). Here the CDR3 reads CASSSQENTEAFF. The CDR3 nucleotides read TGCGCCAGCAGTTCCCAGGAGAACACTGAAGCTTTCTTT.

The V call is TRBV7-9, the J call TRBJ1-1, with TRBD1 matching over 7 bases. Looked up from germline, CDR1 is SEHNR and CDR2 is FQNEAQ (reference sequence). CDR3 length: 14 amino acids. Unmatched junction bases numbered 2, after V lost 4 bases and J lost 0 bases. CDR3 region: CASSSQGLNTEAFF. The CDR3 bases are TGTGCCAGCAGCTCACAGGGGCTGAACACTGAAGCTTTCTTT.

The chain uses TRBV5-6 and TRBJ2-7; 7 nucleotides match TRBD1. V shed 4 bases, J shed 6 bases, and the junction held 10 bases outside the gene matches. The CDR3 contains 14 residues. Germline V gene sequence: CDR1 SGHDT, CDR2 YYEEEE. The CDR3: CASSLGQVGAEQYF. As DNA, the CDR3 is TGTGCCAGCAGCCTCGGACAGGTAGGGGCCGAGCAGTACTTC. Full variable domain (rest looked up from reference TRBV5-6 and TRBJ2-7): DAGVTQSPTHLIKTRGQQVTLRCSPKSGHDTVSWYQQALGQGPQFIFQYYEEEERQRGNFPDRFSGHQFPNYSSELNVNALLLGDSALYLCASSLGQVGAEQYFGPGTRLTVT.

This rearrangement joins TRBV21-1 to TRBJ2-7; the table names TRBD1, a call not compared with the DNA. TRBV21-1 is a pseudogene. This CDR3 is 13 amino acids long. CDR3 protein: CASNHDRAYEQYF. CDR3 bases: TGTGCCAGCAACCATGACAGGGCCTACGAGCAGTACTTC.

The chain has TRBV27 and TRBJ1-4; D gene ambiguous. This CDR3 region has 18 residues. Germline CDR1 and CDR2: MNHEY and SMNVEV (reference sequence). The V end was cut by 3 bases, the J end by 4 bases, with 21 bases between. CDR3 amino acids: CASSLWGDQHGINEKLFF. The CDR3 DNA sequence: TGTGCCAGCAGTTTGTGGGGAGACCAGCATGGGATTAATGAAAAACTGTTTTTT.

V usage is TRBV9 and J usage is TRBJ1-1; D unresolved. V was shortened by 3 bases and J by 6 bases, with 9 bases between the two germline ends. Germline CDR1 is SGDLS and CDR2 is YYNGEE. The CDR3 has 12 amino acids. The CDR3 here is CASSDPAAEAFF. Written as DNA, the CDR3 is TGTGCCAGCAGCGACCCGGCGGCTGAAGCTTTCTTT.

The chain joins TRBV27 to TRBJ1-1; TRBD1 aligns across 10 bases. CDR1 is MNHEY, CDR2 SMNVEV, per germline (reference sequence). The length of the CDR3 is 15 residues. The V gene end was trimmed by 5 bases and the J gene end by 1 base; junction bases not matched to a gene: 4. Here the CDR3 DNA reads TGTGCCAGCAGTGCGGACAGGGGGGGGAACACTGAAGCTTTCTTT. Encoded protein: CASSADRGGNTEAFF.